This T cell receptor beta chain was sequenced for a study of identical twins (TCRdb year 2016). In terms of the full investigation: TCR alpha and beta repertoires from monozygotic twins, unrelated adults of various ages and cord blood were deep-sequenced to test whether fetal clonotypes persist. Replicate twin experiments were performed at different times using different library preparation protocols to rule out contamination. Here is what the overall study found, with its caveats: In beta out-of-frame sequences, excess twin sharing was weaker, because having fewer shared sequences lowered the signal-to-noise ratio. Out-of-frame TCR alpha sequences shared between twins showed an excess of low generation-probability sequences compared with coincidental sharing between unrelated individuals. In monozygotic twins, recombination models systematically underestimated out-of-frame TCR alpha sharing, but the models matched the sharing seen between unrelated individuals. Because the same donors could not be followed over many years, the conclusions depended on cross-sectional statistical analysis. Fewer insertions were carried by abundant cord blood beta clonotypes; a weaker similar trend was observed in young adult naive repertoires, while no such trend was observed in memory repertoires. Invariant T cells such as MAIT and iNKT could partly confound zero-insertion analyses, although diverse VJ usage argued against such confounding for most clonotypes.

V is reduced by 11 bases and J by 7 bases, leaving a spacing of 22 bases between them. The CDR3 holds 15 amino acids from the cysteine to the phenylalanine. The DNA shown is the 45-base CDR3, in frame from base 1. From a lookup of the germline V gene, CDR1 and CDR2 are KGHDR and SFDVKD. All donors were healthy Caucasians. The twin cohort consisted of three pairs of female monozygotic twins, all aged roughly 18 to 30 years. CD4+ and CD8+ T cell populations were isolated with positive isolation kits from Invitrogen. The library was built by means of 5' RACE. Sequencing took place on an Illumina HiSeq 2000. Template switching introduced a universal primer binding site; the final cDNA contained a unique molecular identifier, enabling accurate counting of TCR cDNA molecules. First-strand cDNA for TCR alpha and beta chains was synthesized from specific primers in the conserved constant-segment region. To control for contamination, every cDNA library carried two barcodes: a SMART-Mk sample barcode plus Illumina barcodes. Two successive PCR steps introduced TruSeq adapter sequences along with Illumina sample barcodes. TCR alpha and beta cDNA libraries were sequenced on the Illumina HiSeq platform with custom primers. The study's own analysis went as follows. MiGEC processed the raw reads to extract unique molecular identifiers, while MiXCR was used to determine the CDR3 positions. Recombination models were inferred per individual with the repgenHMM and IGoR tools using an EM algorithm. The tcR package in R was used for shared clonotype analysis, with sharing normalized by the product of cloneset sizes. Out-of-frame nonproductive sequences were analyzed to study raw recombination free of thymic and clonal selection effects. Using fastp trimming at Q25 and MiXCR clonotype assembly, TCRdb reanalyzed the public sequencing data and kept in-frame beta chains. Each CDR3 protein gets just one entry, which takes the most common genes and DNA from the rows behind it. These V and J calls derive from TCRdb rather than the authors' analysis. The sample includes 350,000 to 600,000 distinct CDR3 sequences, with around 14% observed a single time. Clones ranked in the top ten supply roughly 0.5% of the sample.

To note about this clonotype: The antigen it binds to is not known. No base quality values were provided; no much bigger clone lies one nucleotide off.

The same sample was also studied in work on yellow fever vaccine responses in identical twins. Taken from the second paper: According to the authors, the vaccine-induced T cell response in identical twins seemed to be partly convergent and partly specific to each individual. In the study, vaccine-responding T cell clones were precisely tracked in identical twins.

The sequence was obtained from a woman aged 18-29 years in good health. The rearrangement joined TRBV24-1 to TRBJ2-2, with a tentative D gene TRBD2 over 5 matching bases. The sequencing input was CD4+ T cells sorted from blood. The CDR3 sequence is CASSEGSLRSGELFF. Read as DNA, the sequence is TGTGCCAGCTCCGAGGGCAGCTTAAGGAGCGGGGAGCTGTTTTTT.